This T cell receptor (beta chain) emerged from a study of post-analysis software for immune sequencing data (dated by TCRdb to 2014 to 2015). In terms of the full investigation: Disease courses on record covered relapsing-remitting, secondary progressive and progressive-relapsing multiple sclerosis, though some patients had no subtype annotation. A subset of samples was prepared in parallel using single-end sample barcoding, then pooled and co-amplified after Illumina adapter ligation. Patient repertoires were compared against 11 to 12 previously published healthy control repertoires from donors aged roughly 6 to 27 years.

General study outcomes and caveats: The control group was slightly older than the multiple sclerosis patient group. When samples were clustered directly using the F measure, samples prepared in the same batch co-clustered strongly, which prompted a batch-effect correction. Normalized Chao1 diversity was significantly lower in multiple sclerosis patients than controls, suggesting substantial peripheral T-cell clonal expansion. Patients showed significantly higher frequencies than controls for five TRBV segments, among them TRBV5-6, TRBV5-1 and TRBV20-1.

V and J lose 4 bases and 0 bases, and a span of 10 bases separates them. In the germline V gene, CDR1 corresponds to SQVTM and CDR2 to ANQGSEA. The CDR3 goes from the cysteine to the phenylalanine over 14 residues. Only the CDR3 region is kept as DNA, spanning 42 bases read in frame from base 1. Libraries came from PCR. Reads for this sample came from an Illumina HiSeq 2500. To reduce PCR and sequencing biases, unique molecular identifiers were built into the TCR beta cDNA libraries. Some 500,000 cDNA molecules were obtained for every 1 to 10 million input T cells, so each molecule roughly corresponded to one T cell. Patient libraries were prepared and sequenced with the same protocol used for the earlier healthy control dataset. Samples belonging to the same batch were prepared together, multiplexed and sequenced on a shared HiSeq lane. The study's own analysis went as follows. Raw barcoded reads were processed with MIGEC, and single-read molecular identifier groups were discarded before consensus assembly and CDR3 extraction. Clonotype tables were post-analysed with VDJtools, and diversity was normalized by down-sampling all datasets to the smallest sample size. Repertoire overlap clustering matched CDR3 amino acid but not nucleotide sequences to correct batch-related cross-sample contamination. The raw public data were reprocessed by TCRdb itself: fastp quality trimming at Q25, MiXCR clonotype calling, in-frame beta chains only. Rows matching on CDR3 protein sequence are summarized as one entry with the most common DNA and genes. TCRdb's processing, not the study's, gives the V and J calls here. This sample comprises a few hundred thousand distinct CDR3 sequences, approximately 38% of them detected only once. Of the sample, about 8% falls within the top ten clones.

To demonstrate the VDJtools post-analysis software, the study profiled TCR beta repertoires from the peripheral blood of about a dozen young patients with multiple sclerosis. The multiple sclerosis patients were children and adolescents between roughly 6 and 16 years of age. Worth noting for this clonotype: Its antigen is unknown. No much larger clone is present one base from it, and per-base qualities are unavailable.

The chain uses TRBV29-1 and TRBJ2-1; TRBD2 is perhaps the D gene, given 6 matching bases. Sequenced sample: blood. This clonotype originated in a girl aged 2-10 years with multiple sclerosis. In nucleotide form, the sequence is TGCAGCGTTGGGCGGGGCAGCTCCTACAATGAGCAGTTCTTC. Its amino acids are CSVGRGSSYNEQFF.